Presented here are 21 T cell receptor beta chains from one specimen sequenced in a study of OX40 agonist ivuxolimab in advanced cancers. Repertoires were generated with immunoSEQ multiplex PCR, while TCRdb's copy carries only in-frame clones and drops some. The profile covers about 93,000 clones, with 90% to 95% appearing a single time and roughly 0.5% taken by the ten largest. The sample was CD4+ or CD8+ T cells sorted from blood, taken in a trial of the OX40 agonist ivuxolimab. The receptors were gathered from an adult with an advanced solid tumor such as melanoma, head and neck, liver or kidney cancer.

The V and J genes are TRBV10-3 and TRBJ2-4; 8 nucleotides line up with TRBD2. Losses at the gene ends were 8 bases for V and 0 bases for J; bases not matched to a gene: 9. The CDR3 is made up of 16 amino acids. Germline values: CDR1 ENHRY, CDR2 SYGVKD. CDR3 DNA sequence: TGTGCCATCGAACATAGCGGGATTTCAGCCAAAAACATTCAGTACTTC. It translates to CAIEHSGISAKNIQYF.

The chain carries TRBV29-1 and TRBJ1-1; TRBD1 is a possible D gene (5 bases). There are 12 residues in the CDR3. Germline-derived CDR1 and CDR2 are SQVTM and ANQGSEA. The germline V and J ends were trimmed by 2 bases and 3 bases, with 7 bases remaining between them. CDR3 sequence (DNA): TGCAGCGTTGAACAGGGCCACACTGAAGCTTTCTTT. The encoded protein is CSVEQGHTEAFF.

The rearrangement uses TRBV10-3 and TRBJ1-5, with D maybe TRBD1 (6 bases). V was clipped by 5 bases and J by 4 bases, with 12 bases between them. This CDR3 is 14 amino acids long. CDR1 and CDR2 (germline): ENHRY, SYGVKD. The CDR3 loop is CAISSLGQNQPQHF. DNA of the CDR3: TGTGCCATCAGTTCTTTGGGACAAAATCAGCCCCAGCATTTT.

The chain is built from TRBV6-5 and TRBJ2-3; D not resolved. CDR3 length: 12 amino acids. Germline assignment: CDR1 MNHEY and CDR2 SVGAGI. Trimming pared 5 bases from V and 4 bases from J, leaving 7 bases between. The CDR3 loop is CASSRWADTQYF. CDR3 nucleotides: TGTGCCAGCAGTCGATGGGCAGATACGCAGTATTTT.

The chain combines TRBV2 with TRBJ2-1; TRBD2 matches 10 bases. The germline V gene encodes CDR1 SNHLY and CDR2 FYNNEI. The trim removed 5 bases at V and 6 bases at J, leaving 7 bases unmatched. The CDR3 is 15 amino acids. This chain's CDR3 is CASSRTSGPTNEQFF. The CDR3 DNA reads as TGTGCCAGCAGTCGGACTAGCGGACCTACCAATGAGCAGTTCTTC. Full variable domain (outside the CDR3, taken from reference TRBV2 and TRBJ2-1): EPEVTQTPSHQVTQMGQEVILRCVPISNHLYFYWYRQILGQKVEFLVSFYNNEISEKSEIFDDQFSVERPDGSNFTLKIRSTKLEDSAMYFCASSRTSGPTNEQFFGPGTRLTVL.

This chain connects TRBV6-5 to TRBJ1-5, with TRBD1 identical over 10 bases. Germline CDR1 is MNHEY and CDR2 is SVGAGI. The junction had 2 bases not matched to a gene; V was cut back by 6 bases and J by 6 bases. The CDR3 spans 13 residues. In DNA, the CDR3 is TGTGCCAGCAGCCGGGACAGGGGTCAGCCCCAGCATTTT. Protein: CASSRDRGQPQHF.

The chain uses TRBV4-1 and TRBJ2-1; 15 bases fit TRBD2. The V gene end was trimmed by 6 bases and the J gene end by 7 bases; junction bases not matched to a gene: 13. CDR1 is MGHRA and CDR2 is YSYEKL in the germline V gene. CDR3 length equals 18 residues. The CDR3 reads CASRNRGPGTSGGNEQFF. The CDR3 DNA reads TGCGCCAGCAGAAACAGGGGACCCGGGACTAGCGGGGGGAATGAGCAGTTCTTC.

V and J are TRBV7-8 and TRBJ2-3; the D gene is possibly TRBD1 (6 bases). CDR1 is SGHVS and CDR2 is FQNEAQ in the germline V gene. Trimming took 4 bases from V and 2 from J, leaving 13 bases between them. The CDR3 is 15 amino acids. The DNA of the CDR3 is TGTGCCAGCAGCTCCTTGTGGGGGCCCACAGATACGCAGTATTTT. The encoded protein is CASSSLWGPTDTQYF.

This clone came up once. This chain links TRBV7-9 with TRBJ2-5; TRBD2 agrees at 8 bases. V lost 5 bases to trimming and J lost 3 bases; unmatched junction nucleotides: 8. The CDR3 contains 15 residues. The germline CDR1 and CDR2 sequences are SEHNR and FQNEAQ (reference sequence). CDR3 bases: TGTGCCAGCAGCCCCGGACTAGCAAACGAAGAGACCCAGTACTTC. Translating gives CASSPGLANEETQYF.

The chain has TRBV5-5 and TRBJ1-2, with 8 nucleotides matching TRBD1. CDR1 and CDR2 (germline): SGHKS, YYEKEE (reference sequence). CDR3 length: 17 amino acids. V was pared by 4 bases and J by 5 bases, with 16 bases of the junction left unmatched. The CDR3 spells CASSGAVSGGAGYGYTF. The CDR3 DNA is TGTGCCAGCAGCGGAGCTGTCTCAGGGGGCGCGGGGTATGGCTACACCTTC.

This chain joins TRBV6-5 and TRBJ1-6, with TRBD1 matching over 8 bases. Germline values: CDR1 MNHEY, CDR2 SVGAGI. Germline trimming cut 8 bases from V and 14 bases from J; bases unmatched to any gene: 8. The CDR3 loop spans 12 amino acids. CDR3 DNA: TGTGCCAGCGGACAGGGAGTGTTGGCCCTCCACTTT. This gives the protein CASGQGVLALHF.

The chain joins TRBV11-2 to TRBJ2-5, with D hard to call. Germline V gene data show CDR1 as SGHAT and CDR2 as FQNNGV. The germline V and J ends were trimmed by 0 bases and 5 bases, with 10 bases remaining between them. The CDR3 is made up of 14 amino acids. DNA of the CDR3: TGTGCCAGCAGCTTAGATCGGACGCGGGAGACCCAGTACTTC. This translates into CASSLDRTRETQYF. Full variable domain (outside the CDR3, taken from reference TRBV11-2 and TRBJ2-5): EAGVAQSPRYKIIEKRQSVAFWCNPISGHATLYWYQQILGQGPKLLIQFQNNGVVDDSQLPKDRFSAERLKGVDSTLKIQPAKLEDSAVYLCASSLDRTRETQYFGPGTRLLVL.

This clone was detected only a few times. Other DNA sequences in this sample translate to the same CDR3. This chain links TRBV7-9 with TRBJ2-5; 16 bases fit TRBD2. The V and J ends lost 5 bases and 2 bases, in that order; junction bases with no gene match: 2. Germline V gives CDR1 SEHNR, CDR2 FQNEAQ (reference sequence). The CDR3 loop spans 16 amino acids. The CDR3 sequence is CASSQGLAGGQETQYF. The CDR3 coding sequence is TGTGCCAGCAGCCAGGGACTAGCGGGGGGGCAAGAGACCCAGTACTTC.

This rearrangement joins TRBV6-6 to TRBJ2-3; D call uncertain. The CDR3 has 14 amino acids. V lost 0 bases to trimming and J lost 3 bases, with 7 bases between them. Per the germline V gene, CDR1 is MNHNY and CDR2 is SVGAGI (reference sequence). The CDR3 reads CASSYSLLTDTQYF. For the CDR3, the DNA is TGTGCCAGCAGTTACTCTCTGCTAACAGATACGCAGTATTTT.

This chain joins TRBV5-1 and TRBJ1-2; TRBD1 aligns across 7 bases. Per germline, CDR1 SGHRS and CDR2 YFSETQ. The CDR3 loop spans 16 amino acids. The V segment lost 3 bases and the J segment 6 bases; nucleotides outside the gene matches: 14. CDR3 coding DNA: TGCGCCAGCAGCTCCGCCTATTGGACAGGAGCGGATGGCTACACCTTC. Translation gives CASSSAYWTGADGYTF.

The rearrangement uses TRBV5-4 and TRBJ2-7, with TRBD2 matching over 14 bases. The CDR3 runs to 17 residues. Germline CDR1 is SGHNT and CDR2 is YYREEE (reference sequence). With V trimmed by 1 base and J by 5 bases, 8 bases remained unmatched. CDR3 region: CASSLRTGTSGSHEQYF. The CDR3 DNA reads TGTGCCAGCAGCTTGAGGACCGGGACTAGCGGGAGCCACGAGCAGTACTTC.

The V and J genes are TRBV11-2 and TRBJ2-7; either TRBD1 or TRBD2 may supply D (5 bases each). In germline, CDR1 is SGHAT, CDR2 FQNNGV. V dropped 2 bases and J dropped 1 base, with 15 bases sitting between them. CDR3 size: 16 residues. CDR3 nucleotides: TGTGCCAGCAGCTTACTAGCAGGGTCTCCTTCCTACGAGCAGTACTTC. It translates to CASSLLAGSPSYEQYF.

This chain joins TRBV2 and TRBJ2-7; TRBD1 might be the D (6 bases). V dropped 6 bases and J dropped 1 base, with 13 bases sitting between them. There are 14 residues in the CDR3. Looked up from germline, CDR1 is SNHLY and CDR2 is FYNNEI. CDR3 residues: CASREGRGSYEQYF. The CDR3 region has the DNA TGTGCCAGCAGAGAGGGCAGGGGTTCCTACGAGCAGTACTTC. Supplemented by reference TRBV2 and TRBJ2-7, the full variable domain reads EPEVTQTPSHQVTQMGQEVILRCVPISNHLYFYWYRQILGQKVEFLVSFYNNEISEKSEIFDDQFSVERPDGSNFTLKIRSTKLEDSAMYFCASREGRGSYEQYFGPGTRLTVT.

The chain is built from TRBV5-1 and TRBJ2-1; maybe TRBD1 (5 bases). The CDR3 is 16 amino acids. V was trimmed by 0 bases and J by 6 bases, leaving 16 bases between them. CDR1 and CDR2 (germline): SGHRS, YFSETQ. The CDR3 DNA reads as TGCGCCAGCAGCTTGGAAGCAGGGCTCGGTGGCAATGAGCAGTTCTTC. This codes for CASSLEAGLGGNEQFF.

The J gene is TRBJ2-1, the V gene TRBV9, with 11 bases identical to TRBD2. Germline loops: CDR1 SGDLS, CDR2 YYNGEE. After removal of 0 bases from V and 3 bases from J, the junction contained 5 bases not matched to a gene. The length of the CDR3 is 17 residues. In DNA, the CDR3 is TGTGCCAGCAGCGTAGGGGCTACTAGCGGGGGCTACAATGAGCAGTTCTTC. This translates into CASSVGATSGGYNEQFF.

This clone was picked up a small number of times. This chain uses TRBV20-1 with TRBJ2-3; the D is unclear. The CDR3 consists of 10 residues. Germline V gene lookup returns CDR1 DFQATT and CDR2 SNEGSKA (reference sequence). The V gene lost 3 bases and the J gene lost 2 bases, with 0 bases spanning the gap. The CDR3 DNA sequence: TGCAGTGCTAGCACAGATACGCAGTATTTT. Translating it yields CSASTDTQYF.